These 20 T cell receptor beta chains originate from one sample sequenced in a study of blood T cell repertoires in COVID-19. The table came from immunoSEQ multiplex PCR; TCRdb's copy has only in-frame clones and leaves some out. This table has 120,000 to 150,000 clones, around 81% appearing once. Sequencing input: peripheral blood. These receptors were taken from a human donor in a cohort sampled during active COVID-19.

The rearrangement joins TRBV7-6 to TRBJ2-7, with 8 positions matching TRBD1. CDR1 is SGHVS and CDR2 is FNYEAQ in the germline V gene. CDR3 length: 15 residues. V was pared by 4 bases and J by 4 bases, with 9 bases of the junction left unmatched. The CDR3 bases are TGTGCCAGCAGCTCCCAGGGGACAGGTTTTTACGAGCAGTACTTC. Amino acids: CASSSQGTGFYEQYF.

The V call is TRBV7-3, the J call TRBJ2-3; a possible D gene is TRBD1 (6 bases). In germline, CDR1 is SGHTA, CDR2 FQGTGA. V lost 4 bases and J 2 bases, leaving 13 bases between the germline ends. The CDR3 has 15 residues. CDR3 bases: TGTGCCAGCAGCTACCAGGGGTTTCCCACAGATACGCAGTATTTT. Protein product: CASSYQGFPTDTQYF.

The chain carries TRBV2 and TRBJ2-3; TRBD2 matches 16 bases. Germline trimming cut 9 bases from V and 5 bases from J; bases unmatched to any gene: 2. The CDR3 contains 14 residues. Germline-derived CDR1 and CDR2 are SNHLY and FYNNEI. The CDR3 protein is CASGTSGRVDTQYF. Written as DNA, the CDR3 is TGTGCCAGTGGGACTAGCGGGAGGGTAGATACGCAGTATTTT.

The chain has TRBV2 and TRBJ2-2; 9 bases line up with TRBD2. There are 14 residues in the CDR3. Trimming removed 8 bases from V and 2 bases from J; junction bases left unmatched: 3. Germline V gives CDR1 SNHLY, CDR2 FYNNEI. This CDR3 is CASVREGNTGELFF. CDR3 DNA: TGTGCCAGCGTGCGGGAGGGAAACACCGGGGAGCTGTTTTTT.

In nucleotides, the CDR3 is TGTGCCGCGGGGGCCCTTAACACCGGGGAGCTGTTTTTT. Residues: CAAGALNTGELFF. The chain joins TRBV3-1 (or the pseudogene TRBV3-2) to TRBJ2-2; D might be TRBD2 (7 bases). Germline V lookup: CDR1 LGHDT, CDR2 YNNKEL (reference sequence). V lost 11 bases to trimming and J lost 2 bases, with 12 bases between them. The CDR3 loop spans 13 amino acids.

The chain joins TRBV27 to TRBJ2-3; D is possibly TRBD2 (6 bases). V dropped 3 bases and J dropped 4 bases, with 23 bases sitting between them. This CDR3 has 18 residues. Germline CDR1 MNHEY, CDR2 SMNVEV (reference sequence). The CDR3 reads CASSFRLRSGHRSDTQYF. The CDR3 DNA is TGTGCCAGCAGTTTCCGGCTCCGGAGCGGGCACAGGTCAGATACGCAGTATTTT.

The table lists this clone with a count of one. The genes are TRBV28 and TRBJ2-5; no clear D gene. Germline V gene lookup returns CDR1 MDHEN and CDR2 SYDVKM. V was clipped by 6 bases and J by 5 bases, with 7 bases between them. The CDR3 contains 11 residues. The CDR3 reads CASSHEETQYF. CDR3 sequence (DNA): TGTGCCAGCAGCCATGAGGAGACCCAGTACTTC.

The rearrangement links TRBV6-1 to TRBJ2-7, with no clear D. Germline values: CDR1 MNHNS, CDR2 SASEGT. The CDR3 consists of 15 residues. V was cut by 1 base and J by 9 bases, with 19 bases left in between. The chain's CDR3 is CASSEGRSEASGQYF. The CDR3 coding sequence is TGTGCCAGCAGTGAAGGGCGCTCTGAGGCTTCCGGGCAGTACTTC.

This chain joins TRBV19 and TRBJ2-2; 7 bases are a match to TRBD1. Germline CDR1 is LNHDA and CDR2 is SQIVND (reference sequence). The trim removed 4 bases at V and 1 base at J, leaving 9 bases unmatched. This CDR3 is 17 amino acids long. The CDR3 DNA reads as TGTGCCAGTAGTAACCCCCAGCGGACAGGGAACACCGGGGAGCTGTTTTTT. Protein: CASSNPQRTGNTGELFF. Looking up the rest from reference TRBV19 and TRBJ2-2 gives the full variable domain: DGGITQSPKYLFRKEGQNVTLSCEQNLNHDAMYWYRQDPGQGLRLIYYSQIVNDFQKGDIAEGYSVSREKKESFPLTVTSAQKNPTAFYLCASSNPQRTGNTGELFFGEGSRLTVL.

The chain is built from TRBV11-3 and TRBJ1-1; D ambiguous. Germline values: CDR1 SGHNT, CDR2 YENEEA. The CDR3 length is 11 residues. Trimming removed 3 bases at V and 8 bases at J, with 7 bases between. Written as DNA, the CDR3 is TGTGCCAGCAGCTTGGGAGGGGAAGCTTTCTTT. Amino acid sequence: CASSLGGEAFF.

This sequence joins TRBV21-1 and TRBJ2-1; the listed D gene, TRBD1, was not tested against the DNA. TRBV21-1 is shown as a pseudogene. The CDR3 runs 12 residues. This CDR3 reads CASKRTSREQFF. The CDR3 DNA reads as TGTGCCAGCAAACGGACATCGAGAGAGCAGTTCTTC.

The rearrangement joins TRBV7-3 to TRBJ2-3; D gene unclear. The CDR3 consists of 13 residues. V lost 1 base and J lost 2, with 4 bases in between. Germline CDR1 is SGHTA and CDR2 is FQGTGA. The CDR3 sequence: CASSLSYTDTQYF. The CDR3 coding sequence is TGTGCCAGCAGCTTAAGTTACACAGATACGCAGTATTTT.

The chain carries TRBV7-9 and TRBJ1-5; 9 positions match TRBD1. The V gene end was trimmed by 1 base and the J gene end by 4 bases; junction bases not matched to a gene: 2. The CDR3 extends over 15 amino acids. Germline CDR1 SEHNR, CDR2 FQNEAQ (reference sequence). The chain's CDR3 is CASSLDRGLNQPQHF. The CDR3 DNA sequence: TGTGCCAGCAGCTTAGACAGGGGGCTAAATCAGCCCCAGCATTTT.

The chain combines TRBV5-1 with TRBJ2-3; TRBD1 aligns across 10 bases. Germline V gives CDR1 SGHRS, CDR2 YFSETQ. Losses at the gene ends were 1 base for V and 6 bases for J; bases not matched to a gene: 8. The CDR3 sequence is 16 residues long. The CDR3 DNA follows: TGCGCCAGCAGCTTGCCTGGGACAGGGGCATCGGATACGCAGTATTTT. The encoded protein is CASSLPGTGASDTQYF.

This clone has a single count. The DNA for the CDR3 is TGTGCCAGCAGCCCCGGGACTAGCGGCCCTCATACGCAGTATTTT. Its protein is CASSPGTSGPHTQYF. The chain employs TRBV5-4 and TRBJ2-3; 11 bases map to TRBD2. This CDR3 is built from 15 residues. Per germline, CDR1 SGHNT and CDR2 YYREEE (reference sequence). With 4 bases clipped from V and 7 bases from J, the junction kept 8 bases outside the gene matches.

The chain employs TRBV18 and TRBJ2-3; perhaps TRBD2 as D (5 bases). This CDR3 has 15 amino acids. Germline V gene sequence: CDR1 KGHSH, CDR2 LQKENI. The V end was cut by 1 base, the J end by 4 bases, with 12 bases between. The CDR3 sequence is CASSPRGRVADTQYF. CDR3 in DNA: TGTGCCAGCTCACCACGCGGGCGGGTCGCAGATACGCAGTATTTT.

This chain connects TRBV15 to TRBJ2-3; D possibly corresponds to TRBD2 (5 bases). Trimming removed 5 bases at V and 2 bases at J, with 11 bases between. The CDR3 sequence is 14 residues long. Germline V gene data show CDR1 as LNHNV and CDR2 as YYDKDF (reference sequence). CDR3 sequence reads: CATSPGEFTDTQYF. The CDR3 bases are TGTGCCACCAGCCCCGGGGAGTTCACAGATACGCAGTATTTT. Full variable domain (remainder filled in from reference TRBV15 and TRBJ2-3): DAMVIQNPRYQVTQFGKPVTLSCSQTLNHNVMYWYQQKSSQAPKLLFHYYDKDFNNEADTPDNFQSRRPNTSFCFLDIRSPGLGDTAMYLCATSPGEFTDTQYFGPGTRLTVL.

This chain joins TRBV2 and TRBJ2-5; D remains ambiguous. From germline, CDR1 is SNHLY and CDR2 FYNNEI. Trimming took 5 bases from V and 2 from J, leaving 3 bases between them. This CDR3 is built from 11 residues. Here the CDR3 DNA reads TGTGCCAGCAGTCAACAAGAGACCCAGTACTTC. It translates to CASSQQETQYF.

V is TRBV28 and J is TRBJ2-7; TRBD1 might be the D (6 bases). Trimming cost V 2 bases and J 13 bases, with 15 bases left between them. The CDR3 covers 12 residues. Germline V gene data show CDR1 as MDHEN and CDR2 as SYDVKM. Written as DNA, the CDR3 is TGTGCCAGCAGTTTAAGGCAGGGGCATCCTTACTTC. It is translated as CASSLRQGHPYF.

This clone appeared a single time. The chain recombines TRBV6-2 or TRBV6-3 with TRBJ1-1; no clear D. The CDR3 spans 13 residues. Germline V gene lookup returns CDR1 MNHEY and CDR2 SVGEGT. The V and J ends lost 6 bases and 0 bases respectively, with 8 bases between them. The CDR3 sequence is CASSPYLNTEAFF. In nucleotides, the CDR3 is TGTGCCAGCAGCCCCTATTTGAACACTGAAGCTTTCTTT.